This TCR beta chain is from a study of cytomegalovirus exposure and HLA in healthy donors. Overall study context: Researchers found that under 90% of over 350 genotyped donors fell within the Caucasian-associated ancestry cluster.

Healthy bone marrow donors supplied every sample. The PCR ran on 60 Vbeta and 13 Jbeta primers. Original processing notes: There were 80 million to 95 million unique TCR beta chains by a later count, and 10 million to 12 million of them were shared. Sequenced by immunoSEQ multiplex PCR; TCRdb stores in-frame clones only, minus some. D and trimming come from the DNA, and the V and J calls and clone size come from that table. Here the sample spans about 130,000 clones, about 79% being singletons. Regarding this clone: As yet, its antigen is unknown.

Study-level results: In a later analysis, DRB1 alleles had the most associated TCRs; HLA-C alleles the fewest.

There are 12 residues in the CDR3. In germline, CDR1 is MDHEN, CDR2 SYDVKM. The V end lost 8 bases, the J end lost 4 bases, and 9 bases lay between the germline ends. Material for sequencing was PBMCs. This TCR derives from a woman in her fifties or sixties in good health and CMV-seronegative. V is TRBV28 and J is TRBJ1-5; D is ambiguous. CDR3 nucleotide sequence: TGTGCCAGCCAAACGGGGAATCAGCCCCAGCATTTT. Protein: CASQTGNQPQHF. Based on the CDR3 plus reference TRBV28 and TRBJ1-5, the full variable domain is DVKVTQSSRYLVKRTGEKVFLECVQDMDHENMFWYRQDPGLGLRLIYFSYDVKMKEKGDIPEGYSVSREKKERFSLILESASTNQTSMYLCASQTGNQPQHFGDGTRLSIL.